This T cell receptor beta chain stems from a study of spatial heterogeneity in lung cancer. Indicated time point: blood at routine non-recurrence follow-up after resection. General study results and limits: In blood, ubiquitous expanded tumor TCRs appeared more at resection than follow-up.

Each CDR3 protein is one row after TCRdb ran MiXCR on the 5' RACE reads. Of about 16,000 distinct CDR3 sequences in the sample, around 5.9% were seen once. Many counts were recorded for this clonotype. No antigen is known for it. Trimming at V came to 1 base and at J to 7 bases, leaving 9 bases not matched to a gene. The length of the CDR3 is 15 residues. The germline V gene has CDR1 MNHNY and CDR2 SVGAGI (reference sequence). The sample here was PBMCs, taken at follow-up. This chain connects TRBV6-6 to TRBJ2-5; TRBD2 matches 7 bases. This receptor was obtained from a male donor with early-stage non-small cell lung cancer. CDR3 sequence reads: CASSYFPSGEGTQYF. The CDR3 DNA is TGTGCCAGCAGTTACTTCCCTAGCGGAGAGGGGACCCAGTACTTC.